This T cell receptor (beta chain) was obtained from a study of shared T cell receptors in the human thymus. Libraries were prepared by immunoSEQ multiplex PCR; TCRdb keeps only in-frame clonotypes and omits some of them. Seen here are hundreds of thousands of clones, 87% observed once, and the top ten hold roughly 0.0089%. V lost 4 bases, J lost 1 base, and 15 bases stayed unmatched. The CDR3 contains 19 residues. From germline, CDR1 is MNHNS and CDR2 SASEGT. These same records also appear under a second study, on human thymus T cells. That study reports: Apparent skewing of V and J gene usage characterized both thymic and blood repertoires. Thymic repertoires of unrelated individuals were reported in related research to overlap highly.

Source material: thymocytes. The clonotype was recovered from a boy under two years old with a congenital heart defect. The V gene is TRBV6-1, the J gene TRBJ2-1; 8 bases map to TRBD1. The CDR3 DNA reads TGTGCCAGCAGTGGGGCTGACAGGGGTGTAATGAGGTCCTACAATGAGCAGTTCTTC. It encodes CASSGADRGVMRSYNEQFF.